This record covers a single TCR beta chain. Antigen unknown. A junction boundary mismatches the germline segment, possibly from a read error. This sample stems from a study of T cell repertoires in cytomegalovirus infection. In the study overall: Both a matching HLA type and CMV infection were indicated by public TCR beta signatures.

CDR3 size: 14 residues. CDR1 and CDR2 from the germline V gene are SGHVS and FNYEAQ. The study, taken as a whole, reports: Clonotype analysis showed dominance of the ex vivo response by HLA-C-restricted CMV-specific TCR beta clonotypes.

TCRdb processed the reads anew with MiXCR; each CDR3 protein has one entry. The table shows approximately 250,000 distinct CDR3 sequences, with 22% occurring only once. Specimen: CD8+ T cells from PBMCs. The receptor comes from a human donor in good health (CMV status not recorded). Some clones in this sample may be carry-over from other donors' samples. This chain joins TRBV7-6 and TRBJ2-1; TRBD2 aligns across 11 bases. This CDR3 is CPSSTTSGAEEQFF. CDR3 coding DNA: TGTCCCAGCAGTACGACTAGCGGGGCGGAAGAGCAGTTCTTC. The full variable domain, completed using reference TRBV7-6 and TRBJ2-1, is GAGVSQSPRYKVTKRGQDVALRCDPISGHVSLYWYRQALGQGPEFLTYFNYEAQQDKSGLPNDRFSAERPEGSISTLTIQRTEQRDSAMYRCPSSTTSGAEEQFFGPGTRLTVL.